This T cell receptor (beta chain) was retrieved from a study of T cells after yellow fever vaccination. Study-level background: Libraries from low-cell-number fractions were prepared with the SMART-Seq v4 Ultra Low Input RNA kit.

V lost 1 base, J lost 1 base, and 7 bases lay in between. This CDR3 is built from 14 residues. Per the germline V gene, CDR1 is LGHDT and CDR2 is YNNKEL (reference sequence). Each CDR3 protein gets one entry after TCRdb re-called the 5' RACE reads with MiXCR. The sample has about 160,000 distinct CDR3 sequences; 5.5% to 7.5% are singletons. This clonotype came up a few times. The sample consisted of CD4+ T cells sorted from PBMCs, taken roughly 5 days after the first yellow fever vaccination. The chain employs TRBV3-1 and TRBJ1-1; maybe TRBD1 (5 bases). The clonotype was recovered from a man younger than 35 who received the YFV17D yellow fever vaccine. The CDR3, as DNA: TGTGCCAGCAGCCAAGCCCAGGGGAACACTGAAGCTTTCTTT. It encodes CASSQAQGNTEAFF.